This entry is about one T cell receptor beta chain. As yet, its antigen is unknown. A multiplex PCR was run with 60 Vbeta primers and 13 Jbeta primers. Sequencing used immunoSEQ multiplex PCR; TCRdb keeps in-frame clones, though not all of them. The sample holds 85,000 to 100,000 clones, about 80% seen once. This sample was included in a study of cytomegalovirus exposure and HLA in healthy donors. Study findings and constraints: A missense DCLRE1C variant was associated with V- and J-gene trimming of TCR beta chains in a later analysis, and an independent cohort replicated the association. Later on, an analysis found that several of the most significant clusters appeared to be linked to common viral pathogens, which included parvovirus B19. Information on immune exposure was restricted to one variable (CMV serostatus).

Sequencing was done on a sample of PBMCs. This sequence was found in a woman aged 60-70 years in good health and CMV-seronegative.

DNA of the CDR3: TGCAGCGTTGAAACCAGGGTGGTTTCGAACACTGAAGCTTTCTTT. Amino acid sequence: CSVETRVVSNTEAFF. V is TRBV29-1 and J is TRBJ1-1; D perhaps matches TRBD1 (5 bases). V lost 2 bases, J lost 1 base, and 14 bases lay in between. CDR1 SQVTM and CDR2 ANQGSEA come from the germline V gene. The CDR3 sequence is 15 residues long.